This T cell receptor (beta chain) was identified during a study of blood T cell repertoires in COVID-19. Study-level information: The study drew acute and convalescent COVID-19 samples from the United States, Italy and Spain. T cells, B-cell-depleted T cells, or PBMCs provided the cDNA or gDNA that served as material.

Patients from Seattle were sampled longitudinally, starting during active infection. Per the authors' pipeline: Estimation of nucleated cell counts was performed using reference gene primer amplification. The repertoire was sequenced with immunoSEQ multiplex PCR; TCRdb's copy has only in-frame clones and lacks some. V, J and clone size derive from that table, while D and trimming were established from the DNA sequence. The sample shows 400,000 or so clones, about 88% of them seen only once. CDR3 length: 17 residues. Germline V CDR1 and CDR2: SSHAT, FNYEAQ (reference sequence). Regarding this clone: An end of the junction differs from the germline gene, which may be a read error.

The sample comprised peripheral blood. The chain links TRBV7-7 to TRBJ1-6, with D possibly matching TRBD1 (5 bases). The receptor's source is a woman aged 35 to 49 with COVID-19, enrolled during active disease. CDR3 sequence: CASSLKWGVGGLAPLHF. As DNA, the CDR3 is TGTGCTAGCAGCTTAAAGTGGGGGGTCGGTGGTTTGGCACCCCTCCACTTT.